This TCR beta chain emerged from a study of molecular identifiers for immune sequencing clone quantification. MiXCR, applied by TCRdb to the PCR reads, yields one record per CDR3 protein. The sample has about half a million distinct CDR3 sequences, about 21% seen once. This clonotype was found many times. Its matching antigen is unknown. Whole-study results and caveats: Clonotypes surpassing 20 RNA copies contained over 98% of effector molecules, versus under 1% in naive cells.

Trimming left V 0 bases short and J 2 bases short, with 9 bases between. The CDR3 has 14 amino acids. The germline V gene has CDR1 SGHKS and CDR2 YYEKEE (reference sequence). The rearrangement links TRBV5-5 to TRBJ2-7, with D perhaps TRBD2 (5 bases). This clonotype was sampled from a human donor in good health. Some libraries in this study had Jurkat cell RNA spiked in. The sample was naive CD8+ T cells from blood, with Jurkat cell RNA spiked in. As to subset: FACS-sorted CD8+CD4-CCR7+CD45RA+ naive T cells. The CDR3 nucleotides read TGTGCCAGCAGCTTGGGAGGGAAGGCCTACGAGCAGTACTTC. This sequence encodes CASSLGGKAYEQYF.